Following are 14 T cell receptor beta chains from one sample sequenced in a study of T cell responses to AZD1222 COVID-19 vaccine. The method was immunoSEQ multiplex PCR; TCRdb's version includes in-frame clones alone and lacks a portion of them. The sample holds roughly 150,000 clones, about 91% seen once. The material sequenced was peripheral blood, taken on day 0 of AZD1222 vaccination. The origin of the receptors is an adult in good health.

V is TRBV5-1 and J is TRBJ1-1; the D is unclear. V dropped 2 bases and J dropped 0 bases, with 8 bases sitting between them. Germline V gives CDR1 SGHRS, CDR2 YFSETQ. The CDR3 length is 14 residues. The CDR3 DNA is TGCGCCAGCAGCTTTACCACAATGAACACTGAAGCTTTCTTT. This encodes CASSFTTMNTEAFF. Looking up the rest from reference TRBV5-1 and TRBJ1-1 gives the full variable domain: KAGVTQTPRYLIKTRGQQVTLSCSPISGHRSVSWYQQTPGQGLQFLFEYFSETQRNKGNFPGRFSGRQFSNSRSEMNVSTLELGDSALYLCASSFTTMNTEAFFGQGTRLTVV.

This clone has a single count. The rearrangement links TRBV11-3 to TRBJ2-1; 8 positions agree with TRBD2. The CDR3 totals 16 residues. V was pared by 1 base and J by 8 bases, with 10 bases of the junction left unmatched. Germline lookup yields CDR1 SGHNT and CDR2 YENEEA. The CDR3 nucleotides read TGTGCCAGCAGCTTAGGGGGGACTAGGTTCAACTATGAGCAGTTCTTC. Translated: CASSLGGTRFNYEQFF. Full variable domain (remainder filled in from reference TRBV11-3 and TRBJ2-1): EAGVVQSPRYKIIEKKQPVAFWCNPISGHNTLYWYLQNLGQGPELLIRYENEEAVDDSQLPKDRFSAERLKGVDSTLKIQPAELGDSAVYLCASSLGGTRFNYEQFFGPGTRLTVL.

The chain combines TRBV11-1 with TRBJ1-1; D gene ambiguous. Germline loops: CDR1 SGHAT, CDR2 FQDESV (reference sequence). V gave up 4 bases and J gave up 2 bases, with 14 bases separating them. The CDR3 totals 15 residues. The CDR3 nucleotides are TGTGCCAGCAGCTCTCGGAAAGGTAGAAACACTGAAGCTTTCTTT. This sequence encodes CASSSRKGRNTEAFF. The full variable domain, in which reference TRBV11-1 and TRBJ1-1 provide the parts outside the CDR3, is EAEVAQSPRYKITEKSQAVAFWCDPISGHATLYWYRQILGQGPELLVQFQDESVVDDSQLPKDRFSAERLKGVDSTLKIQPAELGDSAMYLCASSSRKGRNTEAFFGQGTRLTVV.

The chain carries TRBV6-5 and TRBJ1-2; TRBD1 might be the D (5 bases). The V end was cut by 2 bases, the J end by 6 bases, with 16 bases between. Per the germline V gene, CDR1 is MNHEY and CDR2 is SVGAGI. This CDR3 spans 15 amino acids. The CDR3 nucleotides read TGTGCCAGCAGTTACCGGCAGGGCCGTGAACATGGCTACACCTTC. Translation: CASSYRQGREHGYTF.

J is TRBJ2-7 and V is TRBV3-1 (or the pseudogene TRBV3-2); 10 bases map to TRBD1. The V segment lost 4 bases and the J segment 6 bases; nucleotides outside the gene matches: 3. This CDR3 is built from 13 residues. Germline CDR1 LGHDT, CDR2 YNNKEL (reference sequence). The CDR3 nucleotides are TGTGCCAGCAGCCGGGGACAGGGGAGCGAGCAGTACTTC. Protein sequence: CASSRGQGSEQYF.

This chain uses TRBV30 with TRBJ2-2, with 8 bases fitting TRBD2. This CDR3 region has 17 residues. J was trimmed by 2 bases and V by 2 bases; bases with no gene match: 10. Germline lookup yields CDR1 GTSNPN and CDR2 SVGIG (reference sequence). DNA for the CDR3: TGTGCCTGGAGTAAATCGCGACTAGCGCTAAACACCGGGGAGCTGTTTTTT. This sequence encodes CAWSKSRLALNTGELFF.

This sequence joins TRBV18 and TRBJ1-3, with D unclear. The V gene lost 3 bases and the J gene lost 3 bases, with 9 bases spanning the gap. The germline V gene encodes CDR1 KGHSH and CDR2 LQKENI. This CDR3 contains 14 residues. CDR3 in amino acids: CASSPGSIGNTIYF. The CDR3, as DNA: TGTGCCAGCTCACCCGGGAGCATTGGAAACACCATATATTTT.

This clone has a single count. The V call is TRBV19, the J call TRBJ1-1; no reliable D call. CDR1 is LNHDA, CDR2 SQIVND, per germline (reference sequence). Trimming shortened V by 8 bases and J by 4 bases, and 17 bases separated the two germline ends. The CDR3 extends over 14 amino acids. CDR3 DNA sequence: TGTGCCAGTGTTTTCGGGCGAGCGGGCACTGAAGCTTTCTTT. Translation gives CASVFGRAGTEAFF.

The CDR3 DNA follows: TGTGCCAGCAGGGACACTGAAGCTTTCTTT. Translated, it gives CASRDTEAFF. The rearrangement uses TRBV6-5 and TRBJ1-1; D unclear. Trimming took off 6 bases at V and 3 bases at J, with 2 bases between the two ends. Per germline, CDR1 MNHEY and CDR2 SVGAGI. The CDR3 contains 10 residues.

The chain couples TRBV28 to TRBJ2-2; D remains ambiguous. V lost 10 bases, J lost 1 base, and 10 bases lay in between. This CDR3 comprises 13 residues. Germline CDR1 reads MDHEN; CDR2 reads SYDVKM. The CDR3 DNA reads TGTGCCACCCCTTCATTGAACACCGGGGAGCTGTTTTTT. Amino acid sequence: CATPSLNTGELFF.

The rearrangement links TRBV5-4 to TRBJ1-1, with no clear D. There are 15 residues in the CDR3. CDR1 SGHNT and CDR2 YYREEE come from the germline V gene (reference sequence). Trimming removed 4 bases from V and 1 base from J, with 14 bases in between. DNA for the CDR3: TGTGCCAGCAGCCCTCGAGCTAACGGGAACACTGAAGCTTTCTTT. It encodes CASSPRANGNTEAFF.

The J gene is TRBJ2-7, the V gene TRBV6-5; D is possibly TRBD2 (6 bases). Per germline, CDR1 MNHEY and CDR2 SVGAGI. The CDR3 consists of 13 residues. V lost 2 bases to trimming and J lost 6 bases, with 11 bases between them. CDR3 bases: TGTGCCAGCAGTTACAACGGGAGAGGCGAGCAGTACTTC. Translating gives CASSYNGRGEQYF.

This clone was picked up a small number of times. V and J are TRBV7-6 and TRBJ1-5; D remains unclear. The CDR3 is 13 amino acids. The V end lost 5 bases, the J end lost 8 bases, and 13 bases lay between the germline ends. Germline-derived CDR1 and CDR2 are SGHVS and FNYEAQ. Here the CDR3 reads CASSRDLGEPQHF. The CDR3 DNA reads TGTGCCAGCAGCCGCGACCTCGGGGAGCCCCAGCATTTT.

The V gene is TRBV28, the J gene TRBJ2-7, with TRBD2 matching over 13 bases. Germline CDR1 and CDR2: MDHEN and SYDVKM. The CDR3 extends over 15 amino acids. V trimming: 5 bases; J trimming: 2 bases; junction bases outside the gene matches: 3. The CDR3 nucleotides are TGTGCCAGCAGTGGGGGACTAGCGGGACCCTACGAGCAGTACTTC. Protein: CASSGGLAGPYEQYF. Full variable domain (remainder filled in from reference TRBV28 and TRBJ2-7): DVKVTQSSRYLVKRTGEKVFLECVQDMDHENMFWYRQDPGLGLRLIYFSYDVKMKEKGDIPEGYSVSREKKERFSLILESASTNQTSMYLCASSGGLAGPYEQYFGPGTRLTVT.